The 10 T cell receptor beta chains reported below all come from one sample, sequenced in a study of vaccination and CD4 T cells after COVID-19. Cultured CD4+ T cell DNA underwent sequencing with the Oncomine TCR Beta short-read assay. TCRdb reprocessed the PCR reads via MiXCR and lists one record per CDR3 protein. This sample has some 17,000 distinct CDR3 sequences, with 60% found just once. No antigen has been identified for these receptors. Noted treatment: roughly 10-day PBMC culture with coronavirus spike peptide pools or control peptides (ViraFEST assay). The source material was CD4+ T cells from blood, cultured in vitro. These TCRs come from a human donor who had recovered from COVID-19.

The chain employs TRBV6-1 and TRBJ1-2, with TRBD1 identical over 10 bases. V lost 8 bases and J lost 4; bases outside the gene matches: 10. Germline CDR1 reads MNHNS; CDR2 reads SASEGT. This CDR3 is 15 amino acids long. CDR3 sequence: CASRVGTGVIYGYTF. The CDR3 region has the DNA TGTGCCAGCCGGGTCGGGACAGGGGTAATCTATGGCTACACCTTC.

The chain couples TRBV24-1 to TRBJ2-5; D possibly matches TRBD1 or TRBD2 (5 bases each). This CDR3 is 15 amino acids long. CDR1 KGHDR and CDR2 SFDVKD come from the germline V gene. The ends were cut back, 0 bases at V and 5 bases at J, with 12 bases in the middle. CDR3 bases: TGTGCCACCAGTGATTTGATCGGGGCGGAGGAGACCCAGTACTTC. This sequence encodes CATSDLIGAEETQYF.

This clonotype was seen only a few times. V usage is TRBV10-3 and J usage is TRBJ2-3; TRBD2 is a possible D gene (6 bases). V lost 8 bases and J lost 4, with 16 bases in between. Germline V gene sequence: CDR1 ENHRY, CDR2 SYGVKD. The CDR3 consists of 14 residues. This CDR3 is CAIFGGNVADTQYF. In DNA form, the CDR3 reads TGTGCCATCTTCGGCGGGAACGTGGCAGATACGCAGTATTTT.

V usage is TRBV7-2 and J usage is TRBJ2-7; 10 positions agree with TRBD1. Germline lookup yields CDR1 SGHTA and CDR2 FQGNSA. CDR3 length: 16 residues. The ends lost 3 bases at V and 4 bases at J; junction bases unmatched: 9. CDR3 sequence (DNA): TGTGCCAGCAGCTTCGGGGACAGGGGAAATCCTTACGAGCAGTACTTC. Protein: CASSFGDRGNPYEQYF.

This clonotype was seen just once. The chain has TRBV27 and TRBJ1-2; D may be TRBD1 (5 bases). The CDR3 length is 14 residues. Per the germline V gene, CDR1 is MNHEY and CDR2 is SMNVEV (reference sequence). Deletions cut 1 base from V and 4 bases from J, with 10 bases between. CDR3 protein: CASSLYGGGYGYTF. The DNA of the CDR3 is TGTGCCAGCAGTTTATATGGGGGGGGCTATGGCTACACCTTC.

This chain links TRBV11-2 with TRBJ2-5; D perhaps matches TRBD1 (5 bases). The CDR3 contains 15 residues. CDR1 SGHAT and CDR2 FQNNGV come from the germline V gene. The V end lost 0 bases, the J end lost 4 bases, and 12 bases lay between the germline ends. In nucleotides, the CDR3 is TGTGCCAGCAGCTTAGATGGGCAGGGTTCAGAGACCCAGTACTTC. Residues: CASSLDGQGSETQYF. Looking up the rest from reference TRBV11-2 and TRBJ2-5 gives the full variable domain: EAGVAQSPRYKIIEKRQSVAFWCNPISGHATLYWYQQILGQGPKLLIQFQNNGVVDDSQLPKDRFSAERLKGVDSTLKIQPAKLEDSAVYLCASSLDGQGSETQYFGPGTRLLVL.

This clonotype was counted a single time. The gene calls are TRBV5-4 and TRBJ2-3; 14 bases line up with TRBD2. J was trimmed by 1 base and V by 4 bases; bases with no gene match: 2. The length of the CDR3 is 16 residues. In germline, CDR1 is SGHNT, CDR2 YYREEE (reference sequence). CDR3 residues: CASSTGLAGGTDTQYF. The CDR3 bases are TGTGCCAGCAGCACGGGACTAGCGGGGGGCACAGATACGCAGTATTTT.

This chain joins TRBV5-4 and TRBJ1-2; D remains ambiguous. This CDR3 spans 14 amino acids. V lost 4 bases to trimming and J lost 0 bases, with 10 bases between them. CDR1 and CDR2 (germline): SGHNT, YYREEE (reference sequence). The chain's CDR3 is CASSLKQPNYGYTF. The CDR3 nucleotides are TGTGCCAGCAGCCTCAAACAACCTAACTATGGCTACACCTTC.

CDR3 nucleotides: TGCAGTGCTAGAGAATTTAGCGGGAGGGTATCCTACGAGCAGTACTTC. This encodes CSAREFSGRVSYEQYF. This chain joins TRBV20-1 and TRBJ2-7, with 11 bases lining up with TRBD2. The CDR3 runs 16 residues. The germline V gene has CDR1 DFQATT and CDR2 SNEGSKA (reference sequence). The V gene end was trimmed by 0 bases and the J gene end by 1 base; junction bases not matched to a gene: 5.

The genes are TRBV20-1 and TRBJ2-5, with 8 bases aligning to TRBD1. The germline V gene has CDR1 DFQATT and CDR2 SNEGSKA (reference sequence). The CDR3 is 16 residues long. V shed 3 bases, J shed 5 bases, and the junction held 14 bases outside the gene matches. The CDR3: CSASRDSGGAGETQYF. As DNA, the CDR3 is TGCAGTGCTAGCAGAGATTCAGGGGGCGCGGGGGAGACCCAGTACTTC.